The text below deals with one T cell receptor (beta chain). What antigen it recognizes has not been identified. No qualities accompany the bases; no much larger clone lies one base away. The data belong to a study of blood T cell repertoires in COVID-19 (dated by TCRdb to 2020 to 2021). Some background on the complete study: The collaborator samples originated in the United States, Italy and Spain and spanned the acute and convalescent phases of COVID-19. Nearly every sample came with metadata listing a de-identified subject ID, COVID-19 status, age in years and sex. Deeply sampled blood TCRbeta repertoires from subjects exposed to, actively infected with, or recovered from COVID-19 were included in the dataset. The material from the prospective study consisted of cDNA or gDNA derived from T cells, B-cell-depleted T cells, or PBMCs. Samples were obtained from the ongoing ImmuneRACE study (first 160 participants) and from some 1,200 subjects provided by 6 global collaborators. A freely available public database, intended as a resource for researchers studying the immune response to SARS-CoV-2, is where the repertoires were released. Where HLA class I and class II types were available, the types were taken from metadata supplied by the sample provider, not from assay-based typing. The paper as a whole reports these results and caveats: The amount of clinical and demographic metadata varied by source and participant and was provided uncurated.

CDR1 and CDR2 are read off the germline V gene (reference sequence) as WNHNN and SYGVQD. V gives up 2 bases and J gives up 6 bases, and the segment between their germline ends measures 8 bases. Taken from cysteine to phenylalanine, the CDR3 has 14 residues. Of the read, only the CDR3 DNA is kept; its 42 bases are in frame from base 1. TCRbeta CDR3 regions were amplified from genomic DNA using the immunoSEQ Assay, a bias-controlled multiplex PCR. Concerning the study's data processing: Nucleated cell counts per sample were estimated from amplification of reference gene primers within the assay. Sequence reads were collapsed and filtered to measure the absolute abundance of every unique TCRbeta CDR3 rearrangement. For each sample, productive Simpson clonality was calculated as the square root of Simpson's diversity index across productive rearrangements. The source is immuneACCESS, and TCRdb retained only in-frame sequences with V and J called. Part of the clones is not carried over; for the studies checked, unresolved V genes explain less than half of this, and the remainder is unexplained. That table supplies the V and J calls and clone size; D and trimming were determined from the DNA. A total of 200,000 or so clones appear in this sample, 88% of them only once. Together, the top ten hold 2.7% of the sample.

Each collaborating institution followed its own protocols to collect whole blood in K2EDTA tubes. For TCRbeta analysis, collaborators shipped samples in one of three forms: frozen whole blood, isolated PBMCs, or DNA extracted from either of those sample types. This receptor was identified in an older woman with acute or convalescent COVID-19. The chain is encoded by TRBV10-1 joined to TRBJ1-6; the D gene assignment is ambiguous. Sequenced sample: peripheral blood. For the CDR3, the sequence is CASSEGGVNSPLHF. The bases read TGCGCCAGCAGTGAGGGAGGTGTTAATTCACCCCTCCACTTT.